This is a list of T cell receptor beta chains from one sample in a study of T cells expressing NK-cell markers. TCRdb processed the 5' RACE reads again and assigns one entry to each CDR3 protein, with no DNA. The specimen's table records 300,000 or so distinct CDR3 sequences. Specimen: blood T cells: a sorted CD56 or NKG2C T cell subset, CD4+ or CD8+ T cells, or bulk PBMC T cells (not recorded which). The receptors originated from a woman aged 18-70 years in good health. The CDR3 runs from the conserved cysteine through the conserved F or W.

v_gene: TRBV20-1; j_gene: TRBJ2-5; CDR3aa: CSARGLGETQYF
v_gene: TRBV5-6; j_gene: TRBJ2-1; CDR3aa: CASSSSPISYNEQFF
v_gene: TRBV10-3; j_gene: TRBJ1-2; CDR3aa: CAISDWDTKGDYGYTF
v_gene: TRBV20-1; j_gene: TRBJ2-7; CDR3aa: CSAGGLAGGEQYF
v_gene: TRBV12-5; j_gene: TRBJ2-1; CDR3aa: CASARSGRAYNEQFF
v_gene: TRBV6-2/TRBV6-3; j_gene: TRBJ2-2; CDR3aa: CASSLGPTGELFF
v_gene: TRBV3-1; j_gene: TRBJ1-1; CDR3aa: CASSRYSANTEAFF
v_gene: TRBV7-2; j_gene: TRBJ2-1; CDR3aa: CASSLRAGSSYNEQFF
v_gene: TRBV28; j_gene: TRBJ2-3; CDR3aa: CASSRPRTRGTDTQYF
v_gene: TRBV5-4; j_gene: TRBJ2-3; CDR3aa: CASSADYRTDTQYF
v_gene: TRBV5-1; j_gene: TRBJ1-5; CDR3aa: CASISGDDQPQHF
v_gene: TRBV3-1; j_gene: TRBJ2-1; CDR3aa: CASSVIGGRQFF
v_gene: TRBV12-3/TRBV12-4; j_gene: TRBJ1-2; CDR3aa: CASSFIWDTPAYGYTF
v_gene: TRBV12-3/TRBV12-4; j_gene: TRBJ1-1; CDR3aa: CASRRQGSNTEAFF
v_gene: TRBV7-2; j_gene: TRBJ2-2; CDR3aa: CASSFSGGAGELFF
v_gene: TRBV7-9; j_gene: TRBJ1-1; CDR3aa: CASSPYRDRAFF
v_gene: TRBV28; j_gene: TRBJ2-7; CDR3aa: CASRNNYEQYF
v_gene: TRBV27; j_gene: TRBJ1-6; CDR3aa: CASSFWGIGSPLHF
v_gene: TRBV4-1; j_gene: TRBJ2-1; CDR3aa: CASSQDGRGKRNEQFF
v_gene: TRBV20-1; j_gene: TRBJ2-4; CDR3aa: CSTHGSLAKNIQYF
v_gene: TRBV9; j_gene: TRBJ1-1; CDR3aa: CASSVRANMNTEAFF
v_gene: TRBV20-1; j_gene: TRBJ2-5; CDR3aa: CSARETGGQGQETQYF
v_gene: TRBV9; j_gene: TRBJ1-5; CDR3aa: CASSVSGASNQHF
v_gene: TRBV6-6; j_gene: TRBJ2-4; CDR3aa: CATRGDLKNIQYF
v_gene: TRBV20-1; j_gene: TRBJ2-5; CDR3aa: CSASLAGGIETQYF
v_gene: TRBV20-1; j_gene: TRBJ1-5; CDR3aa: CSASVQGSDQPQHF
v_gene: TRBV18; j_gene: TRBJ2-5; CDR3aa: CASSSGRDQETQYF
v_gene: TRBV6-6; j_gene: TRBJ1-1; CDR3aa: CASSSFEGSEAFF
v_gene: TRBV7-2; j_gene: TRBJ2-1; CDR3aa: CASSSGTYNEQFF
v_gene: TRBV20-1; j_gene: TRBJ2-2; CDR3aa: CSARWSLAGSGELFF
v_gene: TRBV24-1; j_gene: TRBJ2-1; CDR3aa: CATSDPGLAGVGVYNEQFF
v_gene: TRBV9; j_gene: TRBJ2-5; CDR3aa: CASSVVSGGETQYF
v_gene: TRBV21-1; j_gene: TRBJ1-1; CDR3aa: CASSKVAAGIGDTEAFF
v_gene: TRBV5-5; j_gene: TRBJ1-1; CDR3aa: CASREWTENTEAFF
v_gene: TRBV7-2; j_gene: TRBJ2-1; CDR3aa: CASSLLRGTSYNEQFF
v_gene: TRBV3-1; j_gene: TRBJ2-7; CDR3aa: CASSQGLAGVEQYF
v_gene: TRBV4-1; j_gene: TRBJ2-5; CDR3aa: CASSQGTFQETQYF
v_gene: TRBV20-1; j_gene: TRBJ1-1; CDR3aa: CSAQREGVTEAFF
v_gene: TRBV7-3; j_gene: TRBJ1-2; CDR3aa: CASSPQQGAVGYTF
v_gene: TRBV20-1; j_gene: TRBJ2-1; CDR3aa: CSARDVSGAREQFF
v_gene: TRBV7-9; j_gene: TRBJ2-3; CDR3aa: CASSFSGISTDTQYF
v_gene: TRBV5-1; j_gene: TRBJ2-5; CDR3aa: CASSTGLAGVESAQYF
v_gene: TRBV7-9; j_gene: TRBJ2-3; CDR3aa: CASSHLVGTGGADTQYF
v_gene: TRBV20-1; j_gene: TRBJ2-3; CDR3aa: CSASGGATDTQYF
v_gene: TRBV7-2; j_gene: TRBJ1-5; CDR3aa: CASSQGFYGPQHF
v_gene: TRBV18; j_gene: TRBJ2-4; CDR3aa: CASSPVERYLAKNIQYF
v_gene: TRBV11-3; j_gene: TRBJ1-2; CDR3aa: CASSQETGFGYTF
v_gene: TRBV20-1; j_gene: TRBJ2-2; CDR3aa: CSAKARRDTGELFF
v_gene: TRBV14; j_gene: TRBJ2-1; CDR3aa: CASSQGVEGFF
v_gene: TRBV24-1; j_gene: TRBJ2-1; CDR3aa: CATSDPKTSFGEQFF
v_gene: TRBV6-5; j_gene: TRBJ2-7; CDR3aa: CASSYRAGTYEQYF
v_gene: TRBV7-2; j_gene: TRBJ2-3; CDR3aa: CASSLQGIATDTQYF
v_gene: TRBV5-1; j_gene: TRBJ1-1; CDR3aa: CASSLAQGPNTEAFF
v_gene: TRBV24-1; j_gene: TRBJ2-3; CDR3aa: CATSDKRPTDTQYF
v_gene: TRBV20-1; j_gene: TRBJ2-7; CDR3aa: CSARSGLADSYEQYF